The T cell receptor (beta chain) described here comes from a study of CD8+ T cells in alopecia areata. The authors extracted RNA and reverse transcribed it into cDNA as the sequencing template. The data were produced by immunoSEQ multiplex PCR, yet TCRdb's version contains in-frame clones alone and is incomplete. The sample lists about 210,000 clones; approximately 38% were seen once. Treatment defined: oral pan-JAK inhibitor, 5-10 mg twice daily. Germline V gene sequence: CDR1 MGHDK, CDR2 SYGVNS. The ends lost 3 bases at V and 5 bases at J; junction bases unmatched: 6. The CDR3 covers 14 residues. Sequenced here: CD4+ T cells sorted from blood, sampled at approximately week 30, from a patient treated with tofacitinib. The chain joins TRBV25-1 to TRBJ1-1; TRBD1 agrees at 7 bases. The sequence was obtained from a human donor with alopecia areata. Written as DNA, the CDR3 is TGTGCCAGCAGTGATAAAGGGGGCGGAACTGAAGCTTTCTTT. It specifies CASSDKGGGTEAFF.